The present entry profiles one T cell receptor beta chain with its context. The study assigned cohorts using participant-reported clinical history. The data stem from a study of blood T cell repertoires in COVID-19. The CDR3 length is 14 residues. Germline values: CDR1 LNHDA, CDR2 SQIVND (reference sequence). The J segment lost 5 bases and the V segment lost 5 bases, leaving 5 bases of the junction unmatched. Method: immunoSEQ multiplex PCR; TCRdb's copy keeps in-frame clones and lacks some. This sample has about 280,000 clones, with roughly 80% found just once. This chain connects TRBV19 to TRBJ2-2, with 7 nucleotides matching TRBD2. The sequence came from a man aged 35-49 years who had been exposed to COVID-19. Sequencing was done on a sample of PBMCs or T cells enriched from blood (not recorded which). CDR3 DNA: TGTGCCAGTAGTCCGGGACTAACGACCGGGGAGCTGTTTTTT. This gives the protein CASSPGLTTGELFF.